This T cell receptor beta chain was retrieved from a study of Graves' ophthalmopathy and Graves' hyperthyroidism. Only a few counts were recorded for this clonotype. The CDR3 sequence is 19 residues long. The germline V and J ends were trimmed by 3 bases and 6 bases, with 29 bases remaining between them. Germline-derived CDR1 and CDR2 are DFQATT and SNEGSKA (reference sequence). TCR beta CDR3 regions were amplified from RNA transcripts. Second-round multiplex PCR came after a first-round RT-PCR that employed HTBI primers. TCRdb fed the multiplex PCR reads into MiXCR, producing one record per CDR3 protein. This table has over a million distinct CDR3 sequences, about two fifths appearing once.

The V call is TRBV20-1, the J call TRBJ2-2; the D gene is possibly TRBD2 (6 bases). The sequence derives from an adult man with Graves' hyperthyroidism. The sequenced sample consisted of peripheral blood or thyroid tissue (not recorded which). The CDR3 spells CSASVPPQEGLQVPGELFF. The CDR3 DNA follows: TGCAGTGCTAGTGTCCCACCCCAGGAGGGACTCCAGGTCCCCGGGGAGCTGTTTTTT.